The 14 T cell receptor beta chains below all came from one sample that was sequenced in a study of shared clonotypes between healthy human individuals. Naive CD8 cells lacked CD45RO and underwent positive selection for CCR7, leaving out terminally differentiated effector memory CD45RA+ cells. Repertoires were generated with immunoSEQ multiplex PCR, while TCRdb's copy carries only in-frame clones and drops some. This sample has around 2,000,000 clones; 85% to 95% occur once, and the top ten carry 1.7%. The sequencing input was naive CD8+ T cells from PBMCs. These receptors were obtained from a man aged 18 to 29 in good health. Some clones in this sample may be carry-over from other donors' samples.

This chain connects TRBV9 to TRBJ2-2; 9 positions agree with TRBD2. The junction had 13 bases not matched to a gene; V was cut back by 0 bases and J by 4 bases. The germline CDR1 and CDR2 sequences are SGDLS and YYNGEE. CDR3 length: 19 residues. The CDR3 region has the DNA TGTGCCAGCAGCGTAGCGTCGATAGCGGGAGTCAGCGGCACCGGGGAGCTGTTTTTT. It yields the protein CASSVASIAGVSGTGELFF.

This clone appeared a single time. The V and J genes are TRBV28 and TRBJ2-3; 9 nucleotides agree with TRBD2. The germline CDR1 and CDR2 sequences are MDHEN and SYDVKM. With V trimmed by 2 bases and J by 1 base, 1 base remained unmatched. CDR3 length: 15 amino acids. CDR3 in DNA: TGTGCCAGCAGTTTAAGGACTAGCGGCACAGATACGCAGTATTTT. Amino acids: CASSLRTSGTDTQYF.

Points on this clone: Compared with germline, one end of the junction differs, possibly owing to a read error. The chain uses TRBV28 and TRBJ1-2, with a tentative D call TRBD1 (6 bases). Germline CDR1 is MDHEN and CDR2 is SYDVKM. CDR3 length equals 11 residues. The CDR3 region is CASSRDTFTVF. The CDR3 DNA sequence: TGTGCCAGCAGTCGGGACACCTTTACGGTCTTC.

This clone occurred once. The V call is TRBV7-8, the J call TRBJ1-1, with TRBD1 as a possible D gene (6 bases). Germline-derived CDR1 and CDR2 are SGHVS and FQNEAQ. CDR3 size: 12 residues. V lost 8 bases to trimming and J lost 4 bases, with 11 bases between them. CDR3 sequence: CASGRGRTEAFF. The CDR3 DNA reads as TGTGCCAGCGGGCGGGGGCGCACTGAAGCTTTCTTT. The full variable domain, completed using reference TRBV7-8 and TRBJ1-1, is GAGVSQSPRYKVAKRGQDVALRCDPISGHVSLFWYQQALGQGPEFLTYFQNEAQLDKSGLPSDRFFAERPEGSVSTLKIQRTQQEDSAVYLCASGRGRTEAFFGQGTRLTVV.

CDR3 region: CASSPGLAFTYEQYF. The CDR3 DNA sequence: TGTGCCAGCAGCCCCGGACTAGCCTTTACCTACGAGCAGTACTTC. The chain couples TRBV4-2 to TRBJ2-7, with 8 nucleotides matching TRBD2. The junction had 7 bases not matched to a gene; V was cut back by 4 bases and J by 2 bases. The germline V gene encodes CDR1 LGHNA and CDR2 YNFKEQ. CDR3 length: 15 amino acids.

Worth noting for this clone: The same CDR3 arises from other DNA sequences in this sample as well. The chain employs TRBV27 and TRBJ2-2; the D is unclear. The length of the CDR3 is 12 residues. V lost 2 bases and J lost 6, with 4 bases in between. CDR1 and CDR2 from the germline V gene are MNHEY and SMNVEV (reference sequence). CDR3 sequence reads: CASSLLPGELFF. The CDR3 DNA is TGTGCCAGCAGTTTACTCCCCGGGGAGCTGTTTTTT.

The chain employs TRBV6-5 and TRBJ2-7; 9 positions agree with TRBD1. Losses at the gene ends were 6 bases for V and 3 bases for J; bases not matched to a gene: 6. Germline CDR1 is MNHEY and CDR2 is SVGAGI. This CDR3 contains 14 residues. DNA of the CDR3: TGTGCCAGCAGCCCTAGACAGGGGGTCTACGAGCAGTACTTC. It encodes CASSPRQGVYEQYF.

The chain recombines TRBV11-2 with TRBJ1-1; D might be TRBD1 (5 bases). Germline lookup yields CDR1 SGHAT and CDR2 FQNNGV. The CDR3 has 16 amino acids. With 5 bases removed from V and 1 base from J, the gap between germline ends came to 17 bases. The CDR3 nucleotides are TGTGCCAGCAGCGCGGGGCACCAAGAGAGGAACACTGAAGCTTTCTTT. It is translated as CASSAGHQERNTEAFF.

The chain carries TRBV7-3 and TRBJ2-5, with 7 bases lining up with TRBD1. Germline assignment: CDR1 SGHTA and CDR2 FQGTGA. The CDR3 length is 15 residues. Unmatched junction bases numbered 6, after V lost 5 bases and J lost 0 bases. CDR3 DNA: TGTGCCAGCAGCCGTCGGGACAGTGACCAAGAGACCCAGTACTTC. It translates to CASSRRDSDQETQYF.

Details on this clone: Distinct nucleotide sequences in the sample also encode this CDR3. The chain recombines TRBV9 with TRBJ2-5, with 8 bases aligning to TRBD1. Germline assignment: CDR1 SGDLS and CDR2 YYNGEE. The ends lost 3 bases at V and 4 bases at J; junction bases unmatched: 5. The CDR3 spans 14 residues. CDR3 sequence (DNA): TGTGCCAGCAGCGCGCGGACAGGGACAGAGACCCAGTACTTC. Translated, it gives CASSARTGTETQYF.

In DNA, the CDR3 is TGTGCCAGCAGTTTTCGTGTTTTTTTGGATCAGGGAGCTTTCTTT. The encoded protein is CASSFRVFLDQGAFF. This chain uses TRBV28 with TRBJ1-1; D possibly corresponds to TRBD1 (5 bases). The V end was cut by 3 bases, the J end by 10 bases, with 21 bases between. The CDR3 length is 15 residues. Germline CDR1 MDHEN, CDR2 SYDVKM.

This clone turned up a few times. The V call is TRBV7-7, the J call TRBJ1-4, with D maybe TRBD1 (5 bases). This CDR3 comprises 13 residues. V lost 5 bases, J lost 7 bases, and 11 bases lay in between. The germline gives CDR1 SSHAT, CDR2 FNYEAQ (reference sequence). The CDR3 protein is CASSPGRGEKLFF. The CDR3 bases are TGTGCCAGCAGCCCAGGGAGAGGTGAAAAACTGTTTTTT.

The chain joins TRBV7-9 to TRBJ2-2, with 7 positions matching TRBD1. This CDR3 spans 16 amino acids. V trimming: 6 bases; J trimming: 4 bases; junction bases outside the gene matches: 11. CDR1 is SEHNR, CDR2 FQNEAQ, per germline (reference sequence). The CDR3 loop reads CASRVSRDRGTGELFF. For the CDR3, the DNA is TGTGCCAGCAGGGTTAGCCGGGACAGAGGCACCGGGGAGCTGTTTTTT.

This clone has a single count. The chain is built from TRBV5-5 and TRBJ2-7; D not certain. The length of the CDR3 is 13 residues. V lost 5 bases, J lost 5 bases, and 14 bases lay in between. Germline V gene data show CDR1 as SGHKS and CDR2 as YYEKEE (reference sequence). The CDR3 sequence: CASSRLRAHEQYF. CDR3 in DNA: TGTGCCAGCAGTCGATTAAGGGCCCACGAGCAGTACTTC.